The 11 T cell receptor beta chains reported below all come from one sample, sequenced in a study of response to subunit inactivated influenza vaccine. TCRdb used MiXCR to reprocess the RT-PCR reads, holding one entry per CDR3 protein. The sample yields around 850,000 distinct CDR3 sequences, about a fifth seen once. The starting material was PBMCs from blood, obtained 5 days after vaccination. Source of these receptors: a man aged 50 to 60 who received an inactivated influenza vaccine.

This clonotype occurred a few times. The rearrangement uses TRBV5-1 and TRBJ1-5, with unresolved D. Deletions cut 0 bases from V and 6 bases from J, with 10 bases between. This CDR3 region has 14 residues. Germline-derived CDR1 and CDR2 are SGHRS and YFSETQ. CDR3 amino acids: CASSLAGSGQPQHF. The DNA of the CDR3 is TGCGCCAGCAGCTTGGCTGGCTCAGGTCAGCCCCAGCATTTT.

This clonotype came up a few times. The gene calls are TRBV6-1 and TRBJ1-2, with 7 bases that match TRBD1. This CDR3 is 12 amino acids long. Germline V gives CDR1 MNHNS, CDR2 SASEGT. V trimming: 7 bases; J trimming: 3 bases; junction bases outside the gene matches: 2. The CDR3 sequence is CASTRGDYGYTF. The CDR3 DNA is TGTGCCAGCACCAGGGGGGACTATGGCTACACCTTC.

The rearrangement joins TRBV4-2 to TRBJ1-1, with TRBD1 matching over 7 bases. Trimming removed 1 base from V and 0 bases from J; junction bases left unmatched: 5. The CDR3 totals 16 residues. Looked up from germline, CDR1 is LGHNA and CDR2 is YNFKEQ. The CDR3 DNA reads TGTGCCAGCAGCCAAGGATGGACAGGCATGAACACTGAAGCTTTCTTT. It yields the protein CASSQGWTGMNTEAFF.

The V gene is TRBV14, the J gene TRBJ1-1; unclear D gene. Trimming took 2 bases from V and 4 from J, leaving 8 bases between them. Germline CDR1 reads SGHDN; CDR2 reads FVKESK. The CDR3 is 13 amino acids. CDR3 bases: TGTGCCAGCAGCCAATCCCGGGGCACTGAAGCTTTCTTT. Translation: CASSQSRGTEAFF.

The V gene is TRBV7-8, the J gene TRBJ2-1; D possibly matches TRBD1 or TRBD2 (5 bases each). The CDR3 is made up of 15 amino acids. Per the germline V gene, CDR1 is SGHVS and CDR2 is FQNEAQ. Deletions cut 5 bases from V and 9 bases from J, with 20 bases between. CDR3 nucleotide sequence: TGTGCCAGCAGCAAAAGAGAGGGGTCGTTTGGTGAGCAGTTCTTC. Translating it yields CASSKREGSFGEQFF.

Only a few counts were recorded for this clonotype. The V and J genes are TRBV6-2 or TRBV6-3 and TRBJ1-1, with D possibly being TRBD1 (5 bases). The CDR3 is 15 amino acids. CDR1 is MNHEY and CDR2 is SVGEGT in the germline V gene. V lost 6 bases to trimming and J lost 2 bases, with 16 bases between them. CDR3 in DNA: TGTGCCAGCAGACCCACCACCGGGGCTAACACTGAAGCTTTCTTT. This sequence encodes CASRPTTGANTEAFF.

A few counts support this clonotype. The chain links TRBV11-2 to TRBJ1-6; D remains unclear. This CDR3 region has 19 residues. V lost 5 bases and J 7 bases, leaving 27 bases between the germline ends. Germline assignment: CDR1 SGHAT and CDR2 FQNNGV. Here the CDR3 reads CASSPGGLRSGLGNSPLHF. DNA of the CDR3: TGTGCCAGCAGCCCCGGCGGTTTACGATCAGGCTTGGGGAATTCACCCCTCCACTTT.

The CDR3 DNA reads TGCGCCAGCAGCCTCTCCGTTGGAGCGGGAGTACCCGATACGCAGTATTTT. It translates to CASSLSVGAGVPDTQYF. V gene TRBV4-3 combines with J gene TRBJ2-3; 8 bases agree with TRBD2. Trimming removed 4 bases from V and 6 bases from J; junction bases left unmatched: 15. The CDR3 consists of 17 residues. The V gene's germline CDR1 is LGHNA and CDR2 YSLEER.

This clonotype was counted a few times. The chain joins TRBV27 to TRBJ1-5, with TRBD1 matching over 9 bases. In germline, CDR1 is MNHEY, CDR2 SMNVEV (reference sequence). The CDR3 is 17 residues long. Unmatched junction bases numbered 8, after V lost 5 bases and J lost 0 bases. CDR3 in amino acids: CASSQYTGQGSNQPQHF. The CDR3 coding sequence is TGTGCCAGCAGTCAATATACGGGACAGGGTAGCAATCAGCCCCAGCATTTT.

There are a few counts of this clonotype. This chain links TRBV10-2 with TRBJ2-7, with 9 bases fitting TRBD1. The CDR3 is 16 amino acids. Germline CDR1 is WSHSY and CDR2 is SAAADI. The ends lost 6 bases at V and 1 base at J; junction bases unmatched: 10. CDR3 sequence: CASRALPGTGSYEQYF. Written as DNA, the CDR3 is TGCGCCAGCAGAGCTCTCCCCGGGACAGGGTCCTACGAGCAGTACTTC.

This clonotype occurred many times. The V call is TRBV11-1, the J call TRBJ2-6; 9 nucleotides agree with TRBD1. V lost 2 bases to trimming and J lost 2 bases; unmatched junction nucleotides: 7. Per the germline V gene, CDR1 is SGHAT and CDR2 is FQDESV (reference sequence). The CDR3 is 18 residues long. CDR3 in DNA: TGTGCCAGCAGCTTAAATCGGGACAGGGCTCCTGGGGCCAACGTCCTGACTTTC. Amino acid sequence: CASSLNRDRAPGANVLTF. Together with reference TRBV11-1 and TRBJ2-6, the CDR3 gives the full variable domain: EAEVAQSPRYKITEKSQAVAFWCDPISGHATLYWYRQILGQGPELLVQFQDESVVDDSQLPKDRFSAERLKGVDSTLKIQPAELGDSAMYLCASSLNRDRAPGANVLTFGAGSRLTVL.